The rows below give T cell receptor beta chains drawn from one sample of a study of CD8 T cells in Susac syndrome. TCRdb re-called the immunoSEQ multiplex PCR reads with MiXCR, one entry per CDR3 protein. The data show under 350,000 distinct CDR3 sequences, around 90% seen once. Sequenced material: CD4+ T cells from PBMCs. The origin of the receptors is a human donor with multiple sclerosis. Both conserved end residues are part of each CDR3. The order of the fields is CDR3 protein, CDR3 DNA, J gene, D gene, V gene, clone size. A D gene is named only where the DNA matches it firmly. Only some rows state a clone size, as once, few, many or a class for expanded clones.

CDR3: CASSPRSPADTQYF
DNA: TGTGCCAGCAGCCCGCGAAGCCCAGCAGATACGCAGTATTTT
J: TRBJ2-3
D: -
V: TRBV7-9
size: -

CDR3: CASSHIEGAYNKEQFF
DNA: TGCGCCAGCAGTCATATCGAGGGAGCTTACAACAAGGAGCAGTTCTTC
J: TRBJ2-1
D: -
V: TRBV23-1
size: -

CDR3: CASSLTGRENIQYF
DNA: TGCGCCAGCAGCTTGACAGGGCGGGAAAACATTCAGTACTTC
J: TRBJ2-4
D: -
V: TRBV5-1
size: -

CDR3: CSARASGQNTGELFF
DNA: TGCAGTGCTAGAGCATCGGGACAGAACACCGGGGAGCTGTTTTTT
J: TRBJ2-2
D: -
V: TRBV20-1
size: once

CDR3: CATSRASGGSNEQFF
DNA: TGTGCCACCAGCAGAGCTAGCGGGGGTAGCAATGAGCAGTTCTTC
J: TRBJ2-1
D: TRBD2
V: TRBV15
size: -

CDR3: CSASIIPDTGELFF
DNA: TGCAGTGCTAGTATTATACCGGACACCGGGGAGCTGTTTTTT
J: TRBJ2-2
D: -
V: TRBV20-1
size: -

CDR3: CASGPAGLARRSYNEQFF
DNA: TGTGCTAGTGGTCCGGCGGGACTAGCGAGGAGATCCTACAATGAGCAGTTCTTC
J: TRBJ2-1
D: TRBD2
V: TRBV12-5
size: -

CDR3: CASSQQGFSFSGQYF
DNA: TGTGCCAGCAGCCAACAGGGGTTCTCCTTTTCGGGGCAGTACTTC
J: TRBJ2-7
D: TRBD1
V: TRBV12-3/TRBV12-4
size: -

CDR3: CAWSSGEETQYF
DNA: TGTGCCTGGAGTTCCGGCGAAGAGACCCAGTACTTC
J: TRBJ2-5
D: -
V: TRBV30
size: -

CDR3: CASSPGGRGVTGELFF
DNA: TGTGCCAGCAGCCCGGGGGGCAGGGGGGTCACCGGGGAGCTGTTTTTT
J: TRBJ2-2
D: -
V: TRBV5-4
size: -

CDR3: CASSQVGRTQYF
DNA: TGTGCCAGCAGCCAAGTCGGGAGGACCCAGTACTTC
J: TRBJ2-5
D: -
V: TRBV3-1
size: -

CDR3: CASRYRGRINEQFF
DNA: TGTGCCAGCAGATATAGGGGACGAATTAATGAGCAGTTCTTC
J: TRBJ2-1
D: -
V: TRBV27
size: -

CDR3: CAWAPGSDTQYF
DNA: TGTGCCTGGGCCCCAGGAAGCGATACGCAGTATTTT
J: TRBJ2-3
D: -
V: TRBV30
size: -

CDR3: CASSVEGQGEKLFF
DNA: TGTGCCAGCAGCGTAGAGGGACAGGGTGAAAAACTGTTTTTT
J: TRBJ1-4
D: TRBD1
V: TRBV9
size: few

CDR3: CASLQTRTSGRFNTQYF
DNA: TGTGCCAGTCTTCAAACCAGGACTAGCGGGAGATTTAATACGCAGTATTTT
J: TRBJ2-3
D: TRBD2
V: TRBV7-8
size: -

CDR3: CSVGGPSEKLFF
DNA: TGCAGCGTTGGGGGACCAAGTGAAAAACTGTTTTTT
J: TRBJ1-4
D: -
V: TRBV29-1
size: -

CDR3: CASGGNLYEQYF
DNA: TGTGCCAGCGGAGGCAACCTCTACGAGCAGTACTTC
J: TRBJ2-7
D: -
V: TRBV25-1
size: -

CDR3: CASSLGGAVDQPQHF
DNA: TGTGCCAGCAGCTTAGGGGGCGCGGTGGATCAGCCCCAGCATTTT
J: TRBJ1-5
D: -
V: TRBV7-8
size: -